The 25 T cell receptor beta chains below come from one sample, sequenced in a study of blood T cell repertoires in COVID-19. Method: immunoSEQ multiplex PCR; TCRdb's copy keeps in-frame clones and lacks some. The data show about 100,000 clones, roughly 80% seen once. The sample consisted of peripheral blood. These receptors were obtained from a man between 65 and 85 years old with active or convalescent COVID-19.

V usage is TRBV3-1 (or the pseudogene TRBV3-2) and J usage is TRBJ1-3; TRBD1 might be the D (5 bases). In germline, CDR1 is LGHDT, CDR2 YNNKEL (reference sequence). The ends were cut back, 0 bases at V and 4 bases at J, with 10 bases in the middle. The CDR3 is 15 residues long. The DNA of the CDR3 is TGTGCCAGCAGCCAAGATTCAGGGTGGGGAAACACCATATATTTT. Translating it yields CASSQDSGWGNTIYF.

The chain uses TRBV11-2 and TRBJ2-1, with 10 bases identical to TRBD2. The CDR3 is 14 amino acids. Germline trimming cut 5 bases from V and 6 bases from J; bases unmatched to any gene: 4. Germline V lookup: CDR1 SGHAT, CDR2 FQNNGV. This CDR3 is CASSELAGLNEQFF. CDR3 DNA: TGTGCCAGCAGCGAACTAGCGGGACTCAATGAGCAGTTCTTC.

J is TRBJ1-1 and V is TRBV5-1; 9 nucleotides agree with TRBD1. CDR3 length equals 16 residues. V gave up 4 bases and J gave up 1 base; unmatched junction bases: 8. Germline assignment: CDR1 SGHRS and CDR2 YFSETQ. CDR3 region: CASSLGTGSRNTEAFF. CDR3 in DNA: TGCGCCAGCAGCCTAGGGACAGGGAGTAGGAACACTGAAGCTTTCTTT.

The chain employs TRBV7-2 and TRBJ2-7; 10 bases are a match to TRBD2. CDR1 and CDR2 from the germline V gene are SGHTA and FQGNSA. The junction had 4 bases not matched to a gene; V was cut back by 2 bases and J by 3 bases. The CDR3 spans 15 residues. For the CDR3, the DNA is TGTGCCAGCAGCTTAAGCGGGGGGGTAGGCTACGAGCAGTACTTC. Its protein is CASSLSGGVGYEQYF.

The chain recombines TRBV6-2 or TRBV6-3 with TRBJ2-1; 15 nucleotides line up with TRBD2. This CDR3 is built from 21 residues. Germline CDR1 and CDR2: MNHEY and SVGEGT. After removal of 4 bases from V and 3 bases from J, the junction contained 16 bases not matched to a gene. The CDR3 region has the DNA TGTGCCAGCAGTTCGGTACGAGGGTATAGGACTAGCGGGGGGGACTACAATGAGCAGTTCTTC. It codes for CASSSVRGYRTSGGDYNEQFF.

The chain couples TRBV7-2 to TRBJ1-1; 9 bases match TRBD1. The CDR3 totals 13 residues. CDR1 and CDR2 (germline): SGHTA, FQGNSA. Trimming at V came to 2 bases and at J to 11 bases, leaving 6 bases not matched to a gene. Written as DNA, the CDR3 is TGTGCCAGCAGCTTAAGGACAGGGGAGTGGGCTTTCTTT. This translates into CASSLRTGEWAFF. The variable domain in full, with the rest retrieved from reference TRBV7-2 and TRBJ1-1, is GAGVSQSPSNKVTEKGKDVELRCDPISGHTALYWYRQSLGQGLEFLIYFQGNSAPDKSGLPSDRFSAERTGGSVSTLTIQRTQQEDSAVYLCASSLRTGEWAFFGQGTRLTVV.

The rearrangement joins TRBV5-1 to TRBJ1-2; no clear D gene. CDR1 is SGHRS, CDR2 YFSETQ, per germline. With 0 bases removed from V and 6 bases from J, the gap between germline ends came to 9 bases. This CDR3 spans 13 amino acids. In nucleotides, the CDR3 is TGCGCCAGCAGCTTGGGTCAGGAACATGGCTACACCTTC. Its translation is CASSLGQEHGYTF.

V and J are TRBV4-1 and TRBJ1-2; 7 nucleotides line up with TRBD1. The V segment lost 8 bases and the J segment 8 bases; nucleotides outside the gene matches: 8. Germline values: CDR1 MGHRA, CDR2 YSYEKL. CDR3 size: 12 residues. As DNA, the CDR3 is TGCGCCAGCCAGGACAGGCCGGGGGGCTACACCTTC. Translating it yields CASQDRPGGYTF.

V is TRBV30 and J is TRBJ2-7, with D unresolved. CDR3 length: 13 amino acids. Germline CDR1 GTSNPN, CDR2 SVGIG (reference sequence). Trimming took off 3 bases at V and 2 bases at J, with 11 bases between the two ends. In nucleotides, the CDR3 is TGTGCCTGGAGGAGTAGAGTAACCTACGAGCAGTACTTC. Translating it yields CAWRSRVTYEQYF.

This chain connects TRBV28 to TRBJ1-2, with TRBD1 identical over 8 bases. The germline CDR1 and CDR2 sequences are MDHEN and SYDVKM. This CDR3 spans 14 amino acids. The V gene end was trimmed by 7 bases and the J gene end by 7 bases; junction bases not matched to a gene: 11. CDR3 protein: CASTARADRGGYTF. The CDR3 bases are TGTGCCAGCACTGCGCGGGCCGACAGGGGTGGCTACACCTTC.

This clone was observed once. The chain combines TRBV9 with TRBJ1-2; TRBD1 matches at 12 bases. Germline assignment: CDR1 SGDLS and CDR2 YYNGEE. Trimming cost V 2 bases and J 7 bases; bases outside gene matches: 9. The CDR3 spans 16 residues. The CDR3 reads CASSVTPGTGGRGYTF. DNA of the CDR3: TGTGCCAGCAGCGTCACCCCCGGGACAGGGGGCCGTGGCTACACCTTC. Combining the CDR3 with reference TRBV9 and TRBJ1-2 gives the whole variable domain DSGVTQTPKHLITATGQRVTLRCSPRSGDLSVYWYQQSLDQGLQFLIQYYNGEERAKGNILERFSAQQFPDLHSELNLSSLELGDSALYFCASSVTPGTGGRGYTFGSGTRLTVV.

The genes are TRBV11-2 and TRBJ1-1; D ambiguous. The CDR3 runs to 12 residues. Per the germline V gene, CDR1 is SGHAT and CDR2 is FQNNGV. V lost 1 base to trimming and J lost 11 bases, with 11 bases between them. Here the CDR3 DNA reads TGTGCCAGCAGCTTAGGATCGGGTACGGCTTTCTTT. Its protein is CASSLGSGTAFF.

There are a few counts of this clone. The V gene is TRBV5-6, the J gene TRBJ2-7; 8 bases are a match to TRBD2. This CDR3 spans 15 amino acids. The germline V gene has CDR1 SGHDT and CDR2 YYEEEE. V dropped 4 bases and J dropped 2; count of bases not matched to a gene: 8. CDR3 in amino acids: CASSRAGASTYEQYF. CDR3 sequence (DNA): TGTGCCAGCAGCCGAGCGGGGGCCTCCACCTACGAGCAGTACTTC.

This clone occurred once. The genes are TRBV3-1 (or the pseudogene TRBV3-2) and TRBJ1-4; D is ambiguous. V was pared by 3 bases and J by 8 bases, with 16 bases between. This CDR3 spans 15 amino acids. Looked up from germline, CDR1 is LGHDT and CDR2 is YNNKEL (reference sequence). The CDR3 bases are TGTGCCAGCAGCCAGACGACATGGGCGAAGGAAAAACTGTTTTTT. Protein: CASSQTTWAKEKLFF.

The rearrangement links TRBV27 to TRBJ2-7, with D perhaps TRBD2 (6 bases). The CDR3 contains 13 residues. Trimming took off 6 bases at V and 5 bases at J, with 14 bases between the two ends. The germline V gene has CDR1 MNHEY and CDR2 SMNVEV (reference sequence). The CDR3 DNA follows: TGTGCCAGCAGACCCGGCGGGATCCACGAGCAGTACTTC. Translating gives CASRPGGIHEQYF.

The chain combines TRBV5-8 with TRBJ2-7; D is unclear. CDR1 is SGHTS, CDR2 YDEGEE, per germline. The CDR3 sequence is 11 residues long. V dropped 0 bases and J dropped 4 bases, with 2 bases sitting between them. Here the CDR3 reads CASSLVYEQYF. The CDR3 nucleotides read TGTGCCAGCAGCTTGGTATACGAGCAGTACTTC.

The V call is TRBV9, the J call TRBJ2-3; the match to TRBD2 covers 10 bases. V was clipped by 0 bases and J by 2 bases; unmatched bases: 15. Germline assignment: CDR1 SGDLS and CDR2 YYNGEE. The CDR3 sequence is 20 residues long. CDR3 nucleotide sequence: TGTGCCAGCAGCGTAGTAGGGGGGCTAGCGGGAGCCTATCCCACAGATACGCAGTATTTT. This gives the protein CASSVVGGLAGAYPTDTQYF.

J is TRBJ1-1 and V is TRBV7-3; D remains ambiguous. Germline CDR1 reads SGHTA; CDR2 reads FQGTGA. This CDR3 has 14 amino acids. The V end was cut by 1 base, the J end by 4 bases, with 10 bases between. This CDR3 reads CASSLNGGVTEAFF. The CDR3 nucleotides are TGTGCCAGCAGCTTAAACGGAGGAGTCACTGAAGCTTTCTTT.

V and J are TRBV3-1 (or the pseudogene TRBV3-2) and TRBJ2-1; TRBD2 aligns across 8 bases. The CDR3 consists of 15 residues. CDR1 and CDR2 from the germline V gene are LGHDT and YNNKEL (reference sequence). The J segment lost 6 bases and the V segment lost 1 base, leaving 5 bases of the junction unmatched. The CDR3 protein is CASSQGRTSLNEQFF. As DNA, the CDR3 is TGTGCCAGCAGCCAAGGCCGGACTAGCCTCAATGAGCAGTTCTTC.

The rearrangement joins TRBV4-3 to TRBJ2-2; possible D gene TRBD2, 5 bases. With 1 base removed from V and 0 bases from J, the gap between germline ends came to 6 bases. The CDR3 covers 15 residues. Germline CDR1 LGHNA, CDR2 YSLEER. This chain's CDR3 is CASSQGLPNTGELFF. CDR3 coding DNA: TGCGCCAGCAGCCAAGGACTACCGAACACCGGGGAGCTGTTTTTT.

This chain connects TRBV5-5 to TRBJ2-1; 7 positions agree with TRBD2. The CDR3 is 16 residues long. CDR1 SGHKS and CDR2 YYEKEE come from the germline V gene (reference sequence). J lost 3 bases, V lost 4 bases, and 10 bases had no gene match. In nucleotides, the CDR3 is TGTGCCAGCAGCCCGGACGGGGGGTCCCTCTACAATGAGCAGTTCTTC. The encoded protein is CASSPDGGSLYNEQFF.

CDR3 loop: CASSQEDRGRWEQYF. The DNA of the CDR3 is TGCGCCAGCAGCCAAGAGGACAGGGGGCGGTGGGAGCAGTACTTC. The rearrangement uses TRBV4-3 and TRBJ2-7, with 11 bases aligning to TRBD1. This CDR3 has 15 residues. Germline V CDR1 and CDR2: LGHNA, YSLEER. The J segment lost 7 bases and the V segment lost 0 bases, leaving 5 bases of the junction unmatched.

The rearrangement joins TRBV5-1 to TRBJ2-7; tentative D call: TRBD1 (6 bases). The CDR3 loop spans 14 amino acids. The germline CDR1 and CDR2 sequences are SGHRS and YFSETQ. The V and J ends lost 4 bases and 3 bases respectively, with 14 bases between them. The CDR3 nucleotides read TGCGCCAGCAGCCGAAGTAGGGGGAGCTACGAGCAGTACTTC. This codes for CASSRSRGSYEQYF.

The genes are TRBV11-3 and TRBJ2-1, with a possible D match to TRBD2 (7 bases). The CDR3 totals 16 residues. Looked up from germline, CDR1 is SGHNT and CDR2 is YENEEA. Trimming shortened V by 5 bases and J by 5 bases, and 19 bases separated the two germline ends. The CDR3 sequence: CASSPGGGISNNEQFF. The CDR3 DNA reads as TGTGCCAGCAGCCCGGGGGGCGGGATATCTAACAATGAGCAGTTCTTC.

The V and J genes are TRBV5-6 and TRBJ1-1; 8 bases line up with TRBD1. There are 15 residues in the CDR3. The ends lost 2 bases at V and 0 bases at J; junction bases unmatched: 3. From germline, CDR1 is SGHDT and CDR2 YYEEEE. Here the CDR3 reads CASSFTGGVNTEAFF. In DNA form, the CDR3 reads TGTGCCAGCAGCTTTACAGGGGGAGTGAACACTGAAGCTTTCTTT.